This T cell receptor beta chain was observed in a study of tumor and adjacent non-tumor tissue in lung cancer. Study as a whole: There were 11 to 13 adenocarcinoma, 2 squamous cell carcinoma and 1 small cell lung cancer cases. On average, productive TCRbeta reads reached about 4.17 million per sample.

This clonotype was seen many times. Its target is not known. The ends lost 8 bases at V and 7 bases at J; junction bases unmatched: 11. The CDR3 totals 14 residues. Germline V gene lookup returns CDR1 DFQATT and CDR2 SNEGSKA (reference sequence). This sample's RNA came from whole unsorted tissue. Notes on the study in general: In normal lung, the top 100 clones were significantly more dominant than in tumor.

A modified ARM-PCR protocol with three rounds of nested PCR amplified TCRbeta. In TCRdb, the multiplex PCR reads were re-called with MiXCR into one record per CDR3 protein. The sample yields about 93,000 distinct CDR3 sequences, less than 80% seen once. The sample consisted of lung tumor tissue. This chain uses TRBV20-1 with TRBJ2-3; 11 nucleotides match TRBD2. The sequence came from a man aged 60 to 69 with non-small cell lung cancer. CDR3 amino acids: CSPLDSGGANTQYF. In DNA, the CDR3 is TGCAGTCCCCTGGATAGCGGGGGGGCAAATACGCAGTATTTT.